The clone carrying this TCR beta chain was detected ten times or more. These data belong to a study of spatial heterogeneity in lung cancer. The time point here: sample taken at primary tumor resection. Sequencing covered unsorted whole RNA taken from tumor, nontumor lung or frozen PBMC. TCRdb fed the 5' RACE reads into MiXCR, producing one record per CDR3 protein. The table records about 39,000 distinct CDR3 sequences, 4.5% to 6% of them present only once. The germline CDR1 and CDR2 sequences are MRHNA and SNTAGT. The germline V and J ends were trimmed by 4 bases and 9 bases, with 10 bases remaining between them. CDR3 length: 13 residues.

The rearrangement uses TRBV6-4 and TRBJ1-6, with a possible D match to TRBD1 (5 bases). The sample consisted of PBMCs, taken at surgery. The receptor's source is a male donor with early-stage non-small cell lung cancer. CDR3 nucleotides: TGTGCCAGCAGTGCAGGGTTATTTTCACCCCTCCACTTT. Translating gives CASSAGLFSPLHF.